A single sample gave rise to the 20 T cell receptor beta chains below, sequenced in a study of radiation and T cells in renal cell carcinoma (dated by TCRdb to the early 2020s). The library was made by the immunoSEQ multiplex PCR assay. TCRdb took this table from immuneACCESS and kept in-frame rearrangements with V and J called. Such tables lack part of the clones; where checked against another copy, unresolved V genes explain under half of the gap, and the rest is unexplained. This sample comprises about 100,000 clones, around 83% of them detected only once. The leading ten clones occupy approximately 7.3% of the sample. The time point tag for this specimen amounts to: blood 4 weeks post-SBRT, at nephrectomy. The sample's treatment or condition label, decoded: 15 Gy SBRT to primary tumor, nephrectomy 4 weeks later. This sample comprised blood, obtained from a patient whose treatment included radiotherapy and nephrectomy. Receptor source: a man in his sixties with renal cell carcinoma.

In DNA, the CDR3 is TGTGCCAGCAGCTTAGGGGCCTGGTATCCTCAAGAGACCCAGTACTTC. It yields the protein CASSLGAWYPQETQYF. The genes are TRBV7-8 and TRBJ2-5; D is unresolved. The CDR3 totals 16 residues. The germline V gene encodes CDR1 SGHVS and CDR2 FQNEAQ. Between the trimmed V and J ends, which lost 1 base and 2 bases, there was a span of 14 bases.

This clone has a handful of counts. The V call is TRBV11-2, the J call TRBJ2-7, with D possibly TRBD1 on 5 matching bases. V was shortened by 4 bases and J by 3 bases, with 10 bases between the two germline ends. Germline V gene lookup returns CDR1 SGHAT and CDR2 FQNNGV. The length of the CDR3 is 13 residues. The CDR3 spells CASSSSRVYEQYF. The CDR3 DNA is TGTGCCAGCAGCTCAAGCAGGGTCTACGAGCAGTACTTC.

This clone was seen only once. This chain links TRBV27 with TRBJ2-2, with D tentatively TRBD2 (6 bases). Trimming removed 2 bases from V and 7 bases from J, with 17 bases in between. CDR3 length: 16 amino acids. The germline V gene has CDR1 MNHEY and CDR2 SMNVEV (reference sequence). As DNA, the CDR3 is TGTGCCAGCAGTTTACGGGACTTCTCCCCGGGCGGGGAGCTGTTTTTT. This sequence encodes CASSLRDFSPGGELFF.

The chain uses TRBV19 and TRBJ2-7; 9 nucleotides agree with TRBD2. Per germline, CDR1 LNHDA and CDR2 SQIVND (reference sequence). V lost 7 bases, J lost 3 bases, and 4 bases stayed unmatched. The CDR3 is made up of 13 amino acids. CDR3 sequence (DNA): TGTGCCAGTACCCCGACTAGCGGCTACGAGCAGTACTTC. This translates into CASTPTSGYEQYF.

The chain has TRBV30 and TRBJ2-7; 7 bases fit TRBD1. CDR1 is GTSNPN and CDR2 is SVGIG in the germline V gene (reference sequence). The CDR3 is made up of 12 amino acids. V was clipped by 5 bases and J by 2 bases; unmatched bases: 3. Written as DNA, the CDR3 is TGTGCCTGGGACAGGGATACCTACGAGCAGTACTTC. Amino acid sequence: CAWDRDTYEQYF. The variable domain in full, completed from reference TRBV30 and TRBJ2-7, reads SQTIHQWPATLVQPVGSPLSLECTVEGTSNPNLYWYRQAAGRGLQLLFYSVGIGQISSEVPQNLSASRPQDRQFILSSKKLLLSDSGFYLCAWDRDTYEQYFGPGTRLTVT.

The count of this clone is one. One junction end disagrees with the germline gene, perhaps due to a read error. This chain links TRBV20-1 with TRBJ2-4; TRBD2 aligns across 8 bases. CDR1 and CDR2 from the germline V gene are DFQATT and SNEGSKA (reference sequence). The CDR3 length is 11 residues. In DNA form, the CDR3 reads TGCAGTGCTCAGTGGGGCGGGAGGAGGAACTTC. Its translation: CSAQWGGRRNF.

This clone was observed a single time. This chain joins TRBV13 and TRBJ1-1; 9 positions match TRBD1. The CDR3 loop spans 18 amino acids. V dropped 5 bases and J dropped 6; count of bases not matched to a gene: 19. Looked up from germline, CDR1 is PRHDT and CDR2 is FYEKMQ (reference sequence). The CDR3 nucleotides are TGTGCCAGCAGCACTAGACCTACCGGGACAGGGAGGCGCGCTGAAGCTTTCTTT. Encoded protein: CASSTRPTGTGRRAEAFF.

The chain links TRBV4-1 to TRBJ1-1; D unclear. V was clipped by 0 bases and J by 5 bases, with 13 bases between them. Germline values: CDR1 MGHRA, CDR2 YSYEKL. This CDR3 contains 15 residues. The CDR3 loop is CASSQDPWRGTEAFF. The CDR3 DNA follows: TGCGCCAGCAGCCAAGATCCCTGGCGGGGAACTGAAGCTTTCTTT.

V usage is TRBV30 and J usage is TRBJ1-2; perhaps TRBD1 as D (6 bases). The CDR3 consists of 13 residues. Germline V gene sequence: CDR1 GTSNPN, CDR2 SVGIG (reference sequence). Trimming removed 1 base at V and 8 bases at J, with 14 bases between. DNA of the CDR3: TGTGCCTGGAGTGCGGGGACACGTCGGGGCTACACCTTC. Residues: CAWSAGTRRGYTF.

The rearrangement uses TRBV28 and TRBJ2-7; unclear D gene. In germline, CDR1 is MDHEN, CDR2 SYDVKM. V was trimmed by 3 bases and J by 7 bases, leaving 7 bases between them. The CDR3 sequence is 11 residues long. CDR3 DNA: TGTGCCAGCAGTTTGTGGGGTGAGCAGTACTTC. Encoded protein: CASSLWGEQYF.

The J gene is TRBJ1-5, the V gene TRBV19; D gene unclear. The CDR3 length is 10 residues. Trimming cost V 6 bases and J 7 bases, with 4 bases left between them. Germline V gene data show CDR1 as LNHDA and CDR2 as SQIVND (reference sequence). The CDR3 here is CASRRQPQHF. CDR3 DNA sequence: TGTGCCAGTAGACGGCAGCCCCAGCATTTT.

The CDR3 protein is CASSPHPVGQGLTEAFF. The CDR3 DNA sequence: TGTGCCAGCAGTCCCCACCCCGTCGGACAGGGACTCACTGAAGCTTTCTTT. The gene calls are TRBV28 and TRBJ1-1, with 8 nucleotides matching TRBD1. CDR1 and CDR2 from the germline V gene are MDHEN and SYDVKM. The V and J ends lost 5 bases and 4 bases, in that order; junction bases with no gene match: 15. This CDR3 is built from 17 residues.

The chain has TRBV7-8 and TRBJ1-4, with D tentatively TRBD1 (6 bases). Trimming left V 5 bases short and J 2 bases short, with 15 bases between. The CDR3 contains 16 residues. The germline CDR1 and CDR2 sequences are SGHVS and FQNEAQ. The CDR3 sequence: CASSPIQGWTNEKLFF. DNA for the CDR3: TGTGCCAGCAGCCCCATACAGGGATGGACTAATGAAAAACTGTTTTTT.

CDR3 loop: CASRQSGTGTYEQYF. The CDR3 bases are TGTGCCAGCAGGCAGTCCGGGACAGGGACCTACGAGCAGTACTTC. This sequence joins TRBV6-6 and TRBJ2-7; 9 bases align to TRBD1. The CDR3 contains 15 residues. Losses at the gene ends were 6 bases for V and 2 bases for J; bases not matched to a gene: 8. CDR1 and CDR2 (germline): MNHNY, SVGAGI (reference sequence).

This rearrangement joins TRBV29-1 to TRBJ2-1; D is uncertain. CDR1 is SQVTM, CDR2 ANQGSEA, per germline. The CDR3 contains 11 residues. V was clipped by 1 base and J by 8 bases, with 6 bases between them. The CDR3 protein is CSVEVVDEQFF. The CDR3, as DNA: TGCAGCGTTGAAGTTGTGGATGAGCAGTTCTTC.

This clone has a single count. The chain is built from TRBV7-2 and TRBJ2-7, with 9 bases that match TRBD2. Germline loops: CDR1 SGHTA, CDR2 FQGNSA. The CDR3 length is 15 residues. The ends lost 2 bases at V and 3 bases at J; junction bases unmatched: 5. As DNA, the CDR3 is TGTGCCAGCAGCTTAAAAGCGGGAGGAAACTACGAGCAGTACTTC. Translated: CASSLKAGGNYEQYF.

The rearrangement joins TRBV27 to TRBJ2-1, with D maybe TRBD2 (5 bases). The CDR3 has 17 amino acids. Germline CDR1 is MNHEY and CDR2 is SMNVEV (reference sequence). V was shortened by 5 bases and J by 8 bases, with 25 bases between the two germline ends. The CDR3 nucleotides read TGTGCCAGCAGTGCGACCAGCACAGCCCTACGTAGCGATGAGCAGTTCTTC. Residues: CASSATSTALRSDEQFF.

The CDR3 DNA sequence: TGTGCCAGCAGCCGAACTCTAGGACTAGCGGGAGGGCCCTCTCGCGAGCAGTACTTC. Translation gives CASSRTLGLAGGPSREQYF. The chain links TRBV7-8 to TRBJ2-7; TRBD2 matches at 15 bases. Germline loops: CDR1 SGHVS, CDR2 FQNEAQ. Trimming at V came to 5 bases and at J to 6 bases, leaving 17 bases not matched to a gene. The CDR3 is made up of 19 amino acids.

This sequence joins TRBV10-1 and TRBJ2-7; maybe TRBD2 (5 bases). The CDR3 loop spans 15 amino acids. V gave up 3 bases and J gave up 2 bases, with 14 bases separating them. Germline CDR1 WNHNN, CDR2 SYGVQD (reference sequence). CDR3 in DNA: TGCGCCAGCAGTGATACATGGACGGGGACCTACGAGCAGTACTTC. It translates to CASSDTWTGTYEQYF.

The table lists this clone with a count of one. The V gene is TRBV28, the J gene TRBJ1-3, with a weak D call TRBD1 (6 bases). V was trimmed by 4 bases and J by 2 bases, leaving 12 bases between them. CDR3 length: 15 residues. Germline V gene lookup returns CDR1 MDHEN and CDR2 SYDVKM. The CDR3 DNA follows: TGTGCCAGCAGTTCATCACAGGGCACTGGAAACACCATATATTTT. It specifies CASSSSQGTGNTIYF.